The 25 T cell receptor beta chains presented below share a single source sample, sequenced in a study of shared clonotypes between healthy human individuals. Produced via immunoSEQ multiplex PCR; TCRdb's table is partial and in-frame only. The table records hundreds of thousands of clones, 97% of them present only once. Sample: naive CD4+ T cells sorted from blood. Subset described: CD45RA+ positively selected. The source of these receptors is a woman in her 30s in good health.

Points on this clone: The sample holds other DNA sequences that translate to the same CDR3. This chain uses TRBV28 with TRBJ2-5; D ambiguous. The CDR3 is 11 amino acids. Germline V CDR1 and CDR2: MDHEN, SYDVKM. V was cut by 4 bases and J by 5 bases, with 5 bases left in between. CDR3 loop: CASSSRETQYF. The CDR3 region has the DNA TGTGCCAGCAGTTCCCGGGAGACCCAGTACTTC. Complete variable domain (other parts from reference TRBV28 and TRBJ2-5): DVKVTQSSRYLVKRTGEKVFLECVQDMDHENMFWYRQDPGLGLRLIYFSYDVKMKEKGDIPEGYSVSREKKERFSLILESASTNQTSMYLCASSSRETQYFGPGTRLLVL.

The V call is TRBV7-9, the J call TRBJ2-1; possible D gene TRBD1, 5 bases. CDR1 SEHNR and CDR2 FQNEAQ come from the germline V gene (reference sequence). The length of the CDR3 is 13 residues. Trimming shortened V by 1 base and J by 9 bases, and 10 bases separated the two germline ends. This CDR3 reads CASSLVVGVEQFF. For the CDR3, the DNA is TGTGCCAGCAGCTTAGTGGTAGGGGTTGAGCAGTTCTTC.

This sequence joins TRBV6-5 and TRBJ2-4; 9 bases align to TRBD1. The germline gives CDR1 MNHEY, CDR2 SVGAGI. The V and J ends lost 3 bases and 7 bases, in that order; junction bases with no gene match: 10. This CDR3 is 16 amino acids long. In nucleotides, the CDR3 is TGTGCCAGCAGTTATTTACCGGGACAGGGACGTAACATTCAGTACTTC. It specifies CASSYLPGQGRNIQYF.

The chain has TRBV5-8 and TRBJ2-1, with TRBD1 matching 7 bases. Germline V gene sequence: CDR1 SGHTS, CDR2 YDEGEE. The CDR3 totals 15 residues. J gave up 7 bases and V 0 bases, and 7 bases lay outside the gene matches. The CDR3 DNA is TGTGCCAGCAGCTTGGCCATCGAACAGGGGAATGAGCAGTTCTTC. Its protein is CASSLAIEQGNEQFF.

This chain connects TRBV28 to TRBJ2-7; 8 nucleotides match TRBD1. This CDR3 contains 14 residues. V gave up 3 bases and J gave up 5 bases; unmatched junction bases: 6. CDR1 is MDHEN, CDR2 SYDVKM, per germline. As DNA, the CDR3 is TGTGCCAGCAGTTTTCAGGGGGCAAGGAACGAGCAGTACTTC. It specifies CASSFQGARNEQYF.

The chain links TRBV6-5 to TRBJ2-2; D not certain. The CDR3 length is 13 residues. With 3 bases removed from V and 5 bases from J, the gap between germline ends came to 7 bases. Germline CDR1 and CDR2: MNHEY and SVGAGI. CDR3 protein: CASSYKKTGELFF. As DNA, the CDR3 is TGTGCCAGCAGTTATAAAAAGACCGGGGAGCTGTTTTTT.

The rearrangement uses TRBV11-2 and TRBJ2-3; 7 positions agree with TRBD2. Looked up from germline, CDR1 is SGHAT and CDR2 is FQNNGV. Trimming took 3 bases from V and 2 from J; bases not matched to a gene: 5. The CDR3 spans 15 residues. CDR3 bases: TGTGCCAGCAGCTTTAGAGCGGGAATCACAGATACGCAGTATTTT. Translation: CASSFRAGITDTQYF.

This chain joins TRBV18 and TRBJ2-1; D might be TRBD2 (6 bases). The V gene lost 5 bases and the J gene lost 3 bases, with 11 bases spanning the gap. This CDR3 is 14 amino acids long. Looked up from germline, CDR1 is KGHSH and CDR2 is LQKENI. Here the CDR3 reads CASSSGTRYNEQFF. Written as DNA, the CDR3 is TGTGCCAGCTCATCCGGGACTCGCTACAATGAGCAGTTCTTC.

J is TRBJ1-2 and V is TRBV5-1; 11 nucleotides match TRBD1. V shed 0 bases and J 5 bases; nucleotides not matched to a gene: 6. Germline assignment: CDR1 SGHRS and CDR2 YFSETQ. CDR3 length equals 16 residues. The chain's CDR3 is CASSLVSGTGGYGYTF. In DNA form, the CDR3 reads TGCGCCAGCAGCTTGGTCAGCGGGACAGGGGGATATGGCTACACCTTC.

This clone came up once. The chain's CDR3 is CASSDPRGGSSSGNTIYF. CDR3 in DNA: TGTGCCAGCAGTGACCCACGAGGAGGCTCTAGCTCTGGAAACACCATATATTTT. V and J are TRBV6-1 and TRBJ1-3, with D unresolved. The length of the CDR3 is 18 residues. The V end lost 3 bases, the J end lost 0 bases, and 18 bases lay between the germline ends. Germline CDR1 MNHNS, CDR2 SASEGT.

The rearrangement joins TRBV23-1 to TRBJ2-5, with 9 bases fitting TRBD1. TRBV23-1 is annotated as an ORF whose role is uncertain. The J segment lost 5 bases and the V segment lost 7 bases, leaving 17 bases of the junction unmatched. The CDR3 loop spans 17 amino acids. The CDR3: CASKQGMGQGFSETQYF. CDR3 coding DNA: TGCGCCAGCAAACAAGGAATGGGACAGGGTTTCTCGGAGACCCAGTACTTC.

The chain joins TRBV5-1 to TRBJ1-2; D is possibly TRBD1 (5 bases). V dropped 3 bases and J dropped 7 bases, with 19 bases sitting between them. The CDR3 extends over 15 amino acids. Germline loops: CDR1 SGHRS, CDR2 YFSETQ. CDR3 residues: CASSSGTVAGRGYTF. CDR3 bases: TGCGCCAGCAGCTCCGGGACCGTCGCAGGGCGTGGCTACACCTTC.

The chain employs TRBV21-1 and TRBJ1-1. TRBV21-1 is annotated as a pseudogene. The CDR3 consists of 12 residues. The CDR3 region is CASSKAGSKAFF. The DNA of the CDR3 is TGTGCCAGCAGCAAAGCAGGTAGTAAAGCTTTCTTT.

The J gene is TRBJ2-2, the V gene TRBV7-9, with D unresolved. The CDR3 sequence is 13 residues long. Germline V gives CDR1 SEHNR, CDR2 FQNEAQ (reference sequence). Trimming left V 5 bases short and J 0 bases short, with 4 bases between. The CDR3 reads CASSAANTGELFF. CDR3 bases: TGTGCCAGCAGCGCCGCGAACACCGGGGAGCTGTTTTTT.

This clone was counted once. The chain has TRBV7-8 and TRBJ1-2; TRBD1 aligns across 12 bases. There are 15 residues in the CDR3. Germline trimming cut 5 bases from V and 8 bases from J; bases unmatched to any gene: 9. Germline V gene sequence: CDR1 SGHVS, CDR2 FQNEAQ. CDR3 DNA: TGTGCCAGCAGCGCCACCGGGACAGGGGGCTTCGGCTACACCTTC. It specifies CASSATGTGGFGYTF.

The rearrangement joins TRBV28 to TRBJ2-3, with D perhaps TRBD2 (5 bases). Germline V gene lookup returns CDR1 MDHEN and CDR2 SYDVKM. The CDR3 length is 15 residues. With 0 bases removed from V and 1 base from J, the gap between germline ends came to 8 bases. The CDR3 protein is CASSLWGAGTDTQYF. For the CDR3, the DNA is TGTGCCAGCAGTTTATGGGGAGCCGGCACAGATACGCAGTATTTT.

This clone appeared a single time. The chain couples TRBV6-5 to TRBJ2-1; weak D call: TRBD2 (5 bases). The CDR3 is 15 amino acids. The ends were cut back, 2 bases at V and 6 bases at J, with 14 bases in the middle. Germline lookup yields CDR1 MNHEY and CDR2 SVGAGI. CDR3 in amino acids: CASSYQNGIGNEQFF. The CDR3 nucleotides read TGTGCCAGCAGTTACCAGAACGGGATTGGCAATGAGCAGTTCTTC.

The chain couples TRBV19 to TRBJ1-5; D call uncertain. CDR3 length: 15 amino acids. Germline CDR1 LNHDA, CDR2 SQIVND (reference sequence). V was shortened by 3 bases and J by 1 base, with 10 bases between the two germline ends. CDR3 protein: CASSIQSGSNQPQHF. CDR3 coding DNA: TGTGCCAGTAGTATTCAGTCAGGAAGCAATCAGCCCCAGCATTTT.

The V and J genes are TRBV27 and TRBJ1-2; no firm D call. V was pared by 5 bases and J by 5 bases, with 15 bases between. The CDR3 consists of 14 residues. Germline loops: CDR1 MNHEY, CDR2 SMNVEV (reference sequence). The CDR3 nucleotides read TGTGCCAGCAGTCCGTTCGGCGTAGCTTATGGCTACACCTTC. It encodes CASSPFGVAYGYTF.

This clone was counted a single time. In DNA, the CDR3 is TGTGCCAGCAGCTTAGGACAGGGTCGGGAGACCCAGTACTTC. Its protein product is CASSLGQGRETQYF. This sequence joins TRBV11-2 and TRBJ2-5; the match to TRBD1 covers 7 bases. Unmatched junction bases numbered 4, after V lost 1 base and J lost 5 bases. Germline V gives CDR1 SGHAT, CDR2 FQNNGV. The CDR3 is made up of 14 amino acids.

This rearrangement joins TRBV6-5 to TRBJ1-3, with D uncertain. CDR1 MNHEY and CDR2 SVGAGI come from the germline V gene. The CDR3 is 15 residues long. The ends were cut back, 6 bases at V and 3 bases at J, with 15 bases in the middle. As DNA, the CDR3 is TGTGCCAGCAGAACGGAGGCGGTCGGTGGAAACACCATATATTTT. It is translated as CASRTEAVGGNTIYF.

The CDR3 DNA reads as TGTGCCAGTAGCATCCCCGGGGGGGATACAGATACGCAGTATTTT. Protein product: CASSIPGGDTDTQYF. The V gene is TRBV19, the J gene TRBJ2-3; 8 nucleotides agree with TRBD2. Germline loops: CDR1 LNHDA, CDR2 SQIVND (reference sequence). The V and J ends lost 6 bases and 3 bases, in that order; junction bases with no gene match: 8. This CDR3 spans 15 amino acids.

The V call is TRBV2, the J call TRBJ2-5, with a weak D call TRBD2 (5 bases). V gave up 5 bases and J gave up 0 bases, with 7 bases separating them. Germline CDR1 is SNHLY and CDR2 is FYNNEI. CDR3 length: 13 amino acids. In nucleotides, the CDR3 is TGTGCCAGCAGTAGGGAGCACCAAGAGACCCAGTACTTC. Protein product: CASSREHQETQYF.

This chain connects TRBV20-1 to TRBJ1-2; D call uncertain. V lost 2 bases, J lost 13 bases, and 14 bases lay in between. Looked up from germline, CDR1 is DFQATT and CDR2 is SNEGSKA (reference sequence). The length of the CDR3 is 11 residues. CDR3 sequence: CSARSTQIGTF. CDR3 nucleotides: TGCAGTGCTAGATCAACGCAGATCGGCACCTTC.

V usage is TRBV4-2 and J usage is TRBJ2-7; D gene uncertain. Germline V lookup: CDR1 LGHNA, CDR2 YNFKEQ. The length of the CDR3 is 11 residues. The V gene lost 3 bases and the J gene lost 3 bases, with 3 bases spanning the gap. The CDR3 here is CASSQNYEQYF. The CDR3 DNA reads TGTGCCAGCAGCCAGAACTACGAGCAGTACTTC.